This TCR beta chain came from a study of cytomegalovirus exposure and HLA in healthy donors (dated by TCRdb to 2015 to 2018). Regarding the study in general: An earlier analysis of 587 of the donors reported about 250 Gb of sequence data and 117 million unique TCR beta sequences from 150 million to 200 million T cells. About 300 gigabases of sequencing data and tens of millions of unique TCR sequences were included in an early release covering under 650 HLA-typed donors. The genetic ancestry cluster associated with self-reported Caucasian donors included 81% of the 398 genotyped donors. The study aimed to test whether cataloging public T cell receptors could reveal signatures of past pathogen exposure. The study used immunosequencing to profile the T cell repertoires of under 700 subjects and linked those repertoires to cytomegalovirus serostatus. In addition to the first cohort of 666 subjects, a separate validation cohort of over 90 different subjects was used. To predict cytomegalovirus infection status, the study brought together high-throughput TCR immunosequencing, statistical association of individual TCRs with disease status, and machine learning. A later analysis re-analyzed previously published TCR beta repertoires from about 600 donors and added high-resolution HLA genotyping to study TCR occurrence patterns. The later analysis used no new phenotypic data to find candidate immune exposures, relying instead on TCR beta sequences and their occurrence across donors. An earlier analysis of around 580 of the donors used high-throughput TCR beta sequencing to judge whether each TCR beta V gene segment behaved as functional or pseudogenic. Donor age, sex, ethnicity and CMV serostatus were collected together with the repertoire data. In a later genetic analysis, genome-wide SNP genotypes for about three fifths of the roughly 670 donors were used, and that subset was treated as a discovery cohort. Every repertoire in the discovery cohort had been generated on one and the same sequencing platform. HLA typing included class I and class II loci at four-digit resolution. The number of donors typed differed by locus, with 629-630 for A, B, C, DRB1 and DQB1, more than 500 for DQA1, over 600 for DPA1, and some 450 for DPB1. Roughly five DR-DQ haplotypes were treated as single units for association and clustering because of strong linkage in the cohort. Across some 400 genotyped donors of the cohort, an average of approximately 200,000 unique TCR beta nucleotide sequences per donor were sequenced, and roughly 20% of those sequences were non-productive.

What the authors observed across the whole study: A later analysis found that TCR association rates varied across HLA loci, with DRB1 alleles showing the most associated TCRs and HLA-C alleles the fewest. Compared with equally common non-associated chains, HLA-associated TCR beta chains in a later analysis were more clonally expanded and had lower generation probabilities. Assigning TCR associations to individual alleles was difficult when HLA alleles, especially DR and DQ, strongly co-occurred. The sequencing pipeline was judged likely to have produced a cluster of highly shared sequence variants as a technical artifact. Sequencing depth was assumed to be roughly uniform across donors in the presence/absence analyses, though that assumption may not hold. It was suggested by the authors that the approach could potentially be generalized to other disease states and immunological phenotypes. In a later genetic analysis, fewer N-insertions in productive TCRs were reported among donors in an Asian-associated ancestry cluster than the roughly 640-donor mean. Linkage disequilibrium might explain the correlated functional status among segregating V segments, but an unknown experimental factor could not be excluded. Cytomegalovirus status was reported to be diagnosed by the classifier with high specificity and sensitivity in both the original and validation cohorts. Specific HLA alleles were associated with 15,000 to 20,000 TCR beta sequences at a false discovery rate of 0.05 in a later analysis. Some IMGT-functional V segments, including TRBV6-2 and TRBV6-3, could not be distinguished by the 87-base-pair reads and were therefore excluded. In a later analysis, most CMV-associated TCR beta chains were found to appear HLA-restricted, with HLA associations seemingly driven largely by CMV exposure. A few of the identified cytomegalovirus-associated TCR beta chains were confirmed in vitro to be specific for cytomegalovirus antigens. V-gene and J-gene trimming of TCR beta chains was associated with a missense DCLRE1C variant in a later genetic analysis, and the association was replicated in an independent cohort. In an earlier analysis of under 600 of the donors, most TCR beta V segments were observed in productive rearrangements about 87% or about 30% of the time, broadly matching IMGT annotations. Because HLA typing was unavailable for some donors at each locus, only the typed subset was used in association tests. The earlier analysis of fewer than 750 of the donors excluded roughly 17 rarely observed V segments, including chromosome 9 orphons, because counts were too low. A further reported finding was that TCR beta sequences accurately predicted the HLA-A and HLA-B alleles for most subjects in the first cohort. The study listed approximately 160 TCR beta chains as associated with cytomegalovirus. Most TCR sequences were seen in very few donors, while some public TCRs were found in many individuals. Only TCR beta chains were sequenced in this cohort, and the absence of alpha or paired-chain data limited detectable features. According to a later analysis, parvovirus B19, influenza, CMV and Epstein-Barr virus appeared linked to several top co-occurrence clusters. CMV serostatus was the only immune exposure information available for the cohort.

The table lists this clone with a few counts. Its antigen is not yet known. One base away there is no much larger clone; base qualities are not given. Library generation was performed with the immunoSEQ multiplex PCR assay. The multiplex PCR relied on a mix of 60 forward primers for TCR Vbeta segments and 13 reverse primers for TCR Jbeta segments. The CDR3 region of rearranged TCR beta genes was amplified from genomic DNA with a multiplex PCR assay. Amplified TCR beta libraries were sequenced as 87-base-pair reads on the Illumina HiSeq System. In the source study's methods: A later analysis tallied 80 million to 95 million unique TCR beta chains across the 666 repertoires, and around 9.9 million of those chains were shared by two or more donors. Raw reads were error-corrected and collapsed into unique sequences by a nearest-neighbor algorithm in which closely related sequences were merged to remove PCR and sequencing errors. Alignment of CDR3 sequences to IMGT reference sequences was used to assign V, D and J gene segments. For a sequence to be retained, at least a six-nucleotide match to both a V gene segment and a J gene segment was required. Rearrangements were classified as productive when the CDR3 lacked stop codons and remained in frame with V and J, and all other rearrangements were classified as non-productive. CDR3 was defined according to IMGT convention as the region running from the second conserved V-encoded cysteine to the conserved J-encoded phenylalanine. The earlier analysis of about 500 of the donors excluded sequences that lacked an unambiguous match to a single V gene segment. In an earlier analysis of approximately 550 of the donors, V segments were called functional above 56.7% productive rearrangements and were called segregating when the between-donor standard deviation exceeded 5%. A statistical classification framework was built for diagnosing cytomegalovirus status from the catalog of TCR beta chain sequences. In a later analysis, TCR nucleotide sequences were compared against IMGT/GENE-DB human TR gene sequences so that V and J genes could be assigned. In a later analysis, CDR3 sequences and most-parsimonious VDJ recombination scenarios were assigned using the TCRdist pipeline. In a later analysis, every TCR beta chain was defined by the combination of its CDR3 amino acid sequence and its V-gene family, and reads without a unique V-gene family were dropped. To address suspected cross-contamination and a sequencing artifact, a later analysis removed around 600 highly shared, low-generation-probability nucleotide sequences. In a later analysis, a clonal expansion index was calculated for each public chain from normalized within-repertoire ranks of inferred template counts. In a later analysis, generation probabilities were computed with a VDJ recombination model fitted to out-of-frame rearrangements, and the resulting probabilities were checked against IGoR. A later analysis scored TCR-TCR, TCR-HLA and TCR-CMV co-occurrence with hypergeometric tests, applying a repertoire-size bias correction to TCR pairs. To estimate false discovery rates, a later analysis permuted the HLA or CMV assignments 20 times. In a later analysis, co-occurring TCRs were grouped with DBSCAN, and TCRdist sequence similarity was added when clustering was performed within HLA-allele-positive subsets. Co-occurrence clustering excluded repertoires with fewer than 30,000 or more than 120,000 public chains, plus five with anomalous nucleotide sharing. TCRdb limited this immuneACCESS table to in-frame rearrangements with V and J called. A share of clones is missing; checked studies link under half to unresolved V genes, and the rest is unexplained. The DNA gave D and trimming, while V, J and clone size come from that table. This sample holds around 180,000 clones; over 80% were observed only once. The ten largest account for roughly 1.2% of the sample.

The cohort comprised several hundred healthy bone marrow donors. At the time of sampling, every cohort member was nominally healthy, though immune exposures that went unrecorded were likely present. The donor tested CMV seronegative, placing the donor among the 300 to 450 seronegative members of the cohort. A peripheral blood sample was provided by each donor, and peripheral blood mononuclear cells were used for TCR beta sequencing. Genomic DNA was extracted from the blood cell samples with the Qiagen DNeasy Blood Extraction Kit. Looking up the germline V gene yields CDR1 SGHRS and CDR2 YFSETQ. Trimming takes 4 bases from V and 0 bases from J, and the germline ends sit 14 bases apart. Counted from cysteine to phenylalanine, this CDR3 has 16 amino acids. The CDR3 DNA has 48 bases and is translated from base 1.

Input material: PBMCs. This receptor was taken from a boy younger than 10 in good health and CMV-seronegative. The rearranged chain carries TRBV5-1 and TRBJ1-3; a tentative D match to TRBD1 spans 6 bases. The CDR3 protein sequence reads: CASSVAGTTSGNTIYF. The DNA sequence follows: TGCGCCAGCAGCGTAGCCGGGACAACCTCTGGAAACACCATATATTTT.